One and the same sample provided the 19 T cell receptor beta chains below, sequenced in a study of low-dose radiotherapy and immunotherapy resistance in tumors. The time point was: after trial treatment. Specified treatment: LDRT plus nivolumab, ipilimumab, low-dose cyclophosphamide and aspirin (RACIN trial). Both TCRalpha and TCRbeta chains were reverse transcribed with V-gene-specific primers. Amplification of TCRs used a constant-region primer and V-primer adapter for approximately 18 PCR cycles. TCRdb redid the calling of the reads with MiXCR, one entry per CDR3 protein. The sample records approximately 91,000 distinct CDR3 sequences, around a fifth being singletons. The specimen comprised PBMCs, sampled after low-dose radiotherapy plus immunotherapy. The receptors shown here come from a female donor with ovarian cancer.

Ten or more counts support this clonotype. The chain employs TRBV20-1 and TRBJ2-3, with TRBD2 identical over 11 bases. The ends lost 3 bases at V and 7 bases at J; junction bases unmatched: 12. Germline V gives CDR1 DFQATT, CDR2 SNEGSKA (reference sequence). The CDR3 covers 16 residues. The DNA of the CDR3 is TGCAGTGCTAGTCCGTCCCGACTAGCGGGACGTAATACGCAGTATTTT. Translating it yields CSASPSRLAGRNTQYF.

This clonotype was seen at least ten times. This chain connects TRBV10-3 to TRBJ2-5; 12 positions match TRBD1. J gave up 5 bases and V 1 base, and 5 bases lay outside the gene matches. Germline V gives CDR1 ENHRY, CDR2 SYGVKD. The length of the CDR3 is 16 residues. CDR3 in DNA: TGTGCCATCAGTGAGTTAGGGACAGGGGGCTTTGAGACCCAGTACTTC. Translating gives CAISELGTGGFETQYF.

In this sample, this clonotype turned up many times. This chain uses TRBV4-1 with TRBJ2-1, with TRBD2 matching 7 bases. V shed 4 bases, J shed 0 bases, and the junction held 6 bases outside the gene matches. Per germline, CDR1 MGHRA and CDR2 YSYEKL. CDR3 length equals 16 residues. The CDR3 loop is CASSPSPSGSYNEQFF. CDR3 nucleotides: TGCGCCAGCAGCCCCTCCCCTAGCGGCTCCTACAATGAGCAGTTCTTC.

This clonotype was recorded many times. This sequence joins TRBV6-2 or TRBV6-3 and TRBJ1-1, with D uncertain. This CDR3 comprises 13 residues. Germline V lookup: CDR1 MNHEY, CDR2 SVGEGT. V gave up 7 bases and J gave up 0 bases, with 9 bases separating them. The CDR3 reads CASKVRLNTEAFF. The CDR3 DNA sequence: TGTGCCAGCAAGGTCAGATTGAACACTGAAGCTTTCTTT.

This clonotype is a singleton in its sample. The rearrangement joins TRBV20-1 to TRBJ2-1; 9 nucleotides match TRBD2. V lost 3 bases, J lost 9 bases, and 12 bases stayed unmatched. The CDR3 sequence is 15 residues long. The germline gives CDR1 DFQATT, CDR2 SNEGSKA (reference sequence). The CDR3 protein is CSASPRLAAYREQFF. Here the CDR3 DNA reads TGCAGTGCTAGCCCGAGACTAGCGGCCTATCGTGAGCAGTTCTTC.

This clonotype was seen ten or more times. The chain couples TRBV18 to TRBJ2-2, with TRBD2 as a possible D gene (7 bases). Germline V CDR1 and CDR2: KGHSH, LQKENI. The CDR3 is 18 amino acids. V gave up 0 bases and J gave up 0 bases, with 14 bases separating them. The CDR3 sequence is CASSPPGAGAPNTGELFF. Written as DNA, the CDR3 is TGTGCCAGCTCACCACCGGGGGCGGGAGCCCCGAACACCGGGGAGCTGTTTTTT.

This clonotype occurred many times. The V and J genes are TRBV12-3 or TRBV12-4 and TRBJ2-1; no firm D call. This CDR3 region has 17 residues. With 3 bases removed from V and 0 bases from J, the gap between germline ends came to 15 bases. The CDR3 nucleotides read TGTGCCAGCAGTTTCGGTACCACGGTGGGCTCCTACAATGAGCAGTTCTTC. It codes for CASSFGTTVGSYNEQFF.

This clonotype was counted at least ten times. The chain recombines TRBV28 with TRBJ2-2; D not resolved. Germline V CDR1 and CDR2: MDHEN, SYDVKM. The CDR3 loop spans 15 amino acids. V dropped 3 bases and J dropped 5 bases, with 13 bases sitting between them. CDR3 DNA: TGTGCCAGCAGTTTTAGGCAGGCGATTACCGGGGAGCTGTTTTTT. Translation: CASSFRQAITGELFF. Full variable domain (remainder filled in from reference TRBV28 and TRBJ2-2): DVKVTQSSRYLVKRTGEKVFLECVQDMDHENMFWYRQDPGLGLRLIYFSYDVKMKEKGDIPEGYSVSREKKERFSLILESASTNQTSMYLCASSFRQAITGELFFGEGSRLTVL.

This clonotype was observed many times. The rearrangement uses TRBV18 and TRBJ2-7; D gene unclear. The ends were cut back, 7 bases at V and 5 bases at J, with 15 bases in the middle. The CDR3 runs to 13 residues. Germline V gives CDR1 KGHSH, CDR2 LQKENI. This CDR3 reads CASFTPTSHEQYF. The CDR3 DNA sequence: TGTGCCAGCTTCACCCCGACCTCACACGAGCAGTACTTC.

This clonotype was seen ten or more times. The V call is TRBV6-2 or TRBV6-3, the J call TRBJ2-3; weak D call: TRBD1 (5 bases). Per the germline V gene, CDR1 is MNHEY and CDR2 is SVGEGT. V lost 6 bases to trimming and J lost 0 bases, with 10 bases between them. CDR3 length equals 14 residues. CDR3 coding DNA: TGTGCCAGCAGAAGAAGGGGCAGCACAGATACGCAGTATTTT. Translation gives CASRRRGSTDTQYF.

Comments on this clonotype: Germline and junction disagree at one end, which may indicate a read error. The chain carries TRBV5-1 and TRBJ2-2; D perhaps matches TRBD2 (6 bases). Per germline, CDR1 SGHRS and CDR2 YFSETQ. The CDR3 contains 14 residues. CDR3 protein: CASNGGKDTGERFF. The DNA of the CDR3 is TGCGCCAGCAACGGGGGAAAGGACACCGGGGAGCGGTTTTTT.

This clonotype was found many times. The chain joins TRBV2 to TRBJ1-3; D gene unclear. Per germline, CDR1 SNHLY and CDR2 FYNNEI. Trimming left V 7 bases short and J 0 bases short, with 13 bases between. The CDR3 sequence is 15 residues long. The CDR3 here is CASTTQRISGNTIYF. The CDR3 coding sequence is TGTGCCAGCACCACCCAACGTATCTCTGGAAACACCATATATTTT.

The gene calls are TRBV18 and TRBJ2-7; 9 bases line up with TRBD2. The trim removed 1 base at V and 1 base at J, leaving 8 bases unmatched. CDR1 KGHSH and CDR2 LQKENI come from the germline V gene. This CDR3 has 17 residues. CDR3 loop: CASSPQISGSGSYEQYF. CDR3 DNA sequence: TGTGCCAGCTCACCACAGATTAGCGGGAGCGGGTCCTACGAGCAGTACTTC.

This clonotype has at least ten counts. The chain recombines TRBV4-2 with TRBJ1-5; a possible D gene is TRBD1 (5 bases). Trimming cost V 3 bases and J 5 bases, with 11 bases left between them. The CDR3 spans 14 residues. CDR1 is LGHNA and CDR2 is YNFKEQ in the germline V gene. The DNA for the CDR3 is TGTGCCAGCAGCCATAACAGAGGGGATCAGCCCCAGCATTTT. Translated: CASSHNRGDQPQHF.

Points on this clonotype: At one end the junction does not follow the germline gene, possibly because of a read error. CDR3 coding DNA: TGTGCCAGCAGTGCAGGACTTTCGAACGCTGAAGCTTTCTTT. Translation: CASSAGLSNAEAFF. V gene TRBV6-2 or TRBV6-3 combines with J gene TRBJ1-1; no reliable D call. This CDR3 has 14 amino acids. CDR1 MNHEY and CDR2 SVGEGT come from the germline V gene.

The table lists this clonotype with many counts. The chain recombines TRBV5-4 with TRBJ2-1; 10 bases agree with TRBD1. V was clipped by 0 bases and J by 8 bases; unmatched bases: 5. CDR3 size: 15 residues. Germline CDR1 is SGHNT and CDR2 is YYREEE (reference sequence). In nucleotides, the CDR3 is TGTGCCAGCAGCTTGGGGGGACAGGGGATCTATGAGCAGTTCTTC. It encodes CASSLGGQGIYEQFF.

This clonotype appeared many times. The rearrangement joins TRBV11-2 to TRBJ2-2, with 8 positions matching TRBD2. The germline V gene encodes CDR1 SGHAT and CDR2 FQNNGV. CDR3 length equals 15 residues. V shed 3 bases, J shed 4 bases, and the junction held 4 bases outside the gene matches. CDR3 protein: CASSFILAGTGELFF. The CDR3 DNA is TGTGCCAGCAGCTTTATTCTAGCGGGCACCGGGGAGCTGTTTTTT.

This clonotype was found many times. The chain uses TRBV20-1 and TRBJ2-1; TRBD2 aligns across 8 bases. V lost 0 bases and J lost 5; bases outside the gene matches: 6. This CDR3 has 15 residues. Germline V gene sequence: CDR1 DFQATT, CDR2 SNEGSKA (reference sequence). CDR3 region: CSARDPGGPNNEQFF. The CDR3 coding sequence is TGCAGTGCTAGAGATCCGGGGGGGCCCAACAATGAGCAGTTCTTC.

This clonotype was seen repeatedly, ten times or more. This chain connects TRBV14 to TRBJ2-3; D remains unclear. This CDR3 spans 11 amino acids. The germline gives CDR1 SGHDN, CDR2 FVKESK. Trimming removed 1 base from V and 5 bases from J, with 1 base in between. The CDR3 spells CASSQGDTQYF. The CDR3 coding sequence is TGTGCCAGCAGCCAAGGAGATACGCAGTATTTT.